These 22 T cell receptor beta chains originate from one sample sequenced in a study of blood T cell repertoires in COVID-19. Sequenced by immunoSEQ multiplex PCR; TCRdb stores in-frame clones only, minus some. In the table there are 300,000 or so clones, more than 85% of which are singletons. The sequencing sample was made of PBMCs or T cells enriched from blood (not recorded which). These receptors all stem from a young woman who had recovered from COVID-19.

CDR3 amino acids: CASSLVGSYTGELFF. The CDR3 region has the DNA TGTGCCAGCAGCTTAGTGGGCAGCTACACCGGGGAGCTGTTTTTT. V usage is TRBV7-6 and J usage is TRBJ2-2; D gene uncertain. The V end lost 1 base, the J end lost 3 bases, and 9 bases lay between the germline ends. The CDR3 covers 15 residues. Germline CDR1 is SGHVS and CDR2 is FNYEAQ.

The chain joins TRBV5-1 to TRBJ2-7; D unclear. This CDR3 contains 13 residues. V lost 1 base, J lost 5 bases, and 10 bases lay in between. Germline loops: CDR1 SGHRS, CDR2 YFSETQ. The CDR3 sequence: CASSLPVKNEQYF. CDR3 coding DNA: TGCGCCAGCAGCTTGCCAGTAAAAAACGAGCAGTACTTC.

The J gene is TRBJ1-2, the V gene TRBV2; 7 bases align to TRBD1. V shed 3 bases, J shed 7 bases, and the junction held 2 bases outside the gene matches. The CDR3 sequence is 12 residues long. CDR1 and CDR2 (germline): SNHLY, FYNNEI. The CDR3 is CASSETGIGYTF. CDR3 sequence (DNA): TGTGCCAGCAGTGAGACAGGGATTGGCTACACCTTC.

J is TRBJ2-1 and V is TRBV15, with 7 bases aligning to TRBD2. V was pared by 0 bases and J by 6 bases, with 5 bases of the junction left unmatched. The length of the CDR3 is 15 residues. CDR1 and CDR2 (germline): LNHNV, YYDKDF (reference sequence). The CDR3 DNA reads as TGTGCCACCAGCAGAGACCGAGGGGAGGGCAATGAGCAGTTCTTC. This gives the protein CATSRDRGEGNEQFF.

The chain couples TRBV28 to TRBJ1-2, with 8 bases aligning to TRBD1. This CDR3 is 14 amino acids long. J gave up 7 bases and V 3 bases, and 7 bases lay outside the gene matches. The germline V gene has CDR1 MDHEN and CDR2 SYDVKM. CDR3 region: CASSFRQGASGYTF. In DNA, the CDR3 is TGTGCCAGCAGTTTCAGGCAGGGGGCAAGTGGCTACACCTTC.

The genes are TRBV4-3 and TRBJ2-1; 12 positions agree with TRBD1. The CDR3 consists of 15 residues. CDR1 and CDR2 (germline): LGHNA, YSLEER. The V gene end was trimmed by 1 base and the J gene end by 10 bases; junction bases not matched to a gene: 5. The CDR3 spells CASSQGGQGAREQFF. The DNA for the CDR3 is TGCGCCAGCAGCCAAGGGGGACAGGGGGCACGGGAGCAGTTCTTC.

The J gene is TRBJ2-3, the V gene TRBV3-1 (or the pseudogene TRBV3-2); no clear D gene. Germline V lookup: CDR1 LGHDT, CDR2 YNNKEL (reference sequence). Deletions cut 1 base from V and 13 bases from J, with 9 bases between. The CDR3 is made up of 11 amino acids. This CDR3 reads CASSQGALKYF. DNA of the CDR3: TGTGCCAGCAGCCAAGGGGCCTTGAAGTATTTT.

This clone was seen a few times. This chain connects TRBV27 to TRBJ2-7; perhaps TRBD1 as D (6 bases). Per germline, CDR1 MNHEY and CDR2 SMNVEV (reference sequence). CDR3 length equals 16 residues. V was trimmed by 2 bases and J by 0 bases, leaving 14 bases between them. The chain's CDR3 is CASSLRTTGFSYEQYF. As DNA, the CDR3 is TGTGCCAGCAGTTTAAGAACGACAGGATTCTCCTACGAGCAGTACTTC.

The chain carries TRBV4-2 and TRBJ1-2; possibly TRBD1 for D (5 bases). This CDR3 has 14 residues. Germline assignment: CDR1 LGHNA and CDR2 YNFKEQ. V lost 0 bases, J lost 8 bases, and 13 bases lay in between. CDR3 in DNA: TGTGCCAGCAGCCAAGAGACGGGGGTGGGCGGCTACACCTTC. Translated, it gives CASSQETGVGGYTF.

The chain couples TRBV18 to TRBJ2-1, with 8 bases matching TRBD2. Germline assignment: CDR1 KGHSH and CDR2 LQKENI. V gave up 6 bases and J gave up 7 bases; unmatched junction bases: 8. The CDR3 is 14 amino acids. The CDR3 region has the DNA TGTGCCAGCTCCCGGAGGGGACTAGAAAATGAGCAGTTCTTC. Amino acids: CASSRRGLENEQFF. Supplemented by reference TRBV18 and TRBJ2-1, the full variable domain reads NAGVMQNPRHLVRRRGQEARLRCSPMKGHSHVYWYRQLPEEGLKFMVYLQKENIIDESGMPKERFSAEFPKEGPSILRIQQVVRGDSAAYFCASSRRGLENEQFFGPGTRLTVL.

This chain joins TRBV18 and TRBJ1-1; D gene uncertain. This CDR3 is built from 14 residues. The germline V gene encodes CDR1 KGHSH and CDR2 LQKENI. Trimming shortened V by 6 bases and J by 2 bases, and 13 bases separated the two germline ends. The CDR3 is CASSPKGGNTEAFF. CDR3 DNA sequence: TGTGCCAGCTCCCCTAAGGGAGGAAACACTGAAGCTTTCTTT.

The chain recombines TRBV27 with TRBJ1-4; D may be TRBD1 (5 bases). Trimming stripped 3 bases from V and 0 bases from J, with 14 bases between. The CDR3 loop spans 17 amino acids. In germline, CDR1 is MNHEY, CDR2 SMNVEV (reference sequence). CDR3 bases: TGTGCCAGCAGTTTGGTTCGGGGGACGGCAACTAATGAAAAACTGTTTTTT. Protein sequence: CASSLVRGTATNEKLFF.

The chain recombines TRBV6-6 with TRBJ1-1, with unresolved D. V lost 4 bases, J lost 5 bases, and 8 bases lay in between. In germline, CDR1 is MNHNY, CDR2 SVGAGI (reference sequence). The CDR3 consists of 12 residues. Written as DNA, the CDR3 is TGTGCCAGCAGTTCCGGAGGGACTGAAGCTTTCTTT. Its translation is CASSSGGTEAFF.

The chain carries TRBV3-1 (or the pseudogene TRBV3-2) and TRBJ2-3; 9 positions agree with TRBD2. This CDR3 contains 16 residues. V lost 1 base, J lost 2 bases, and 4 bases stayed unmatched. Germline V CDR1 and CDR2: LGHDT, YNNKEL (reference sequence). The CDR3 DNA reads TGTGCCAGCAGCCAAGGTAGCGGGGGCTACACAGATACGCAGTATTTT. Protein sequence: CASSQGSGGYTDTQYF.

This rearrangement joins TRBV13 to TRBJ1-1, with 11 bases identical to TRBD1. Germline values: CDR1 PRHDT, CDR2 FYEKMQ (reference sequence). This CDR3 has 16 amino acids. V was pared by 5 bases and J by 0 bases, with 5 bases of the junction left unmatched. CDR3 protein: CASSPGTGGMNTEAFF. CDR3 nucleotides: TGTGCCAGCAGCCCTGGGACAGGGGGAATGAACACTGAAGCTTTCTTT.

The rearrangement links TRBV2 to TRBJ1-1; 10 bases align to TRBD1. Germline-derived CDR1 and CDR2 are SNHLY and FYNNEI. This CDR3 has 15 residues. With 7 bases clipped from V and 11 bases from J, the junction kept 16 bases outside the gene matches. CDR3: CASNLLRTGGRWAFF. DNA of the CDR3: TGTGCCAGCAACCTCCTTCGGACAGGGGGACGTTGGGCTTTCTTT.

This chain links TRBV30 with TRBJ2-3, with D possibly matching TRBD2 (6 bases). The ends were cut back, 3 bases at V and 1 base at J, with 14 bases in the middle. CDR3 length: 15 amino acids. The germline CDR1 and CDR2 sequences are GTSNPN and SVGIG (reference sequence). CDR3 region: CAWSRAGLGTDTQYF. CDR3 sequence (DNA): TGTGCCTGGAGCCGTGCGGGGTTGGGCACAGATACGCAGTATTTT.

The chain employs TRBV7-6 and TRBJ2-1; D might be TRBD2 (7 bases). The CDR3 totals 16 residues. Germline V CDR1 and CDR2: SGHVS, FNYEAQ. V dropped 0 bases and J dropped 7 bases, with 16 bases sitting between them. The CDR3 spells CASSLAVAGEGNEQFF. CDR3 bases: TGTGCCAGCAGCTTAGCAGTTGCAGGGGAGGGTAATGAGCAGTTCTTC.

This chain connects TRBV27 to TRBJ2-7, with 7 bases lining up with TRBD1. V was pared by 4 bases and J by 3 bases, with 6 bases of the junction left unmatched. Germline V gene lookup returns CDR1 MNHEY and CDR2 SMNVEV (reference sequence). The CDR3 is 14 amino acids. This CDR3 is CASSYSTGLYEQYF. Written as DNA, the CDR3 is TGTGCCAGCAGTTATTCGACAGGGCTCTACGAGCAGTACTTC.

The gene calls are TRBV27 and TRBJ1-5, with D possibly being TRBD1 (6 bases). Trimming took 3 bases from V and 7 from J, leaving 22 bases between them. From germline, CDR1 is MNHEY and CDR2 SMNVEV (reference sequence). The CDR3 spans 17 residues. This chain's CDR3 is CASSFGTPTQGKQPQHF. CDR3 sequence (DNA): TGTGCCAGCAGTTTTGGGACGCCGACCCAGGGGAAACAGCCCCAGCATTTT.

V gene TRBV28 combines with J gene TRBJ1-5; 9 bases map to TRBD1. The CDR3 spans 16 residues. Trimming removed 6 bases from V and 7 bases from J; junction bases left unmatched: 13. Germline V CDR1 and CDR2: MDHEN, SYDVKM. CDR3 amino acids: CASSSRPRDREQPQHF. The CDR3 DNA sequence: TGTGCCAGCAGCTCCCGCCCCCGGGACAGGGAACAGCCCCAGCATTTT.

A few counts support this clone. The DNA of the CDR3 is TGCAGTGCTAGTCCCCAGGCGGGGGAAAAACTGTTTTTT. Translated, it gives CSASPQAGEKLFF. The J gene is TRBJ1-4, the V gene TRBV20-1; D remains ambiguous. The CDR3 length is 13 residues. Trimming stripped 3 bases from V and 8 bases from J, with 13 bases between. From germline, CDR1 is DFQATT and CDR2 SNEGSKA (reference sequence).